A selection of T cell receptor beta chains follows, all from one sample in a study of blood T cell repertoires in COVID-19. Sequencing was performed with immunoSEQ multiplex PCR; in TCRdb, only in-frame clones are kept and a portion is missing. The table shows about 13,000 clones, with approximately 90% occurring only once. Material: peripheral blood. The receptors were sampled from a human donor in a cohort sampled during active COVID-19. CDR3s include the opening cysteine and the closing phenylalanine or tryptophan. A D gene is named only where the DNA matches it firmly. The size entry is marked missing in some rows and otherwise reads once, few, many or a size class.

V	length	D	J	size	DNA	CDR3
TRBV3-1/TRBV3-2	14	.	TRBJ2-5	.	TGTGCCAGCAGCCAACCGGTACCCCGGGAGACCCAGTACTTC	CASSQPVPRETQYF
TRBV19	12	.	TRBJ1-2	few	TGTGCCAGTATGAACAGGGATCGGGGCTACACCTTC	CASMNRDRGYTF
TRBV5-6	14	.	TRBJ2-5	.	TGTGCCAGCAGCTCTGGGGGGGGCGGAGAGACCCAGTACTTC	CASSSGGGGETQYF
TRBV6-4	16	TRBD2	TRBJ2-1	.	TGTGCCAGCAGTTTAGCGGGGACGAGCTCCTACAATGAGCAGTTCTTC	CASSLAGTSSYNEQFF
TRBV2	12	.	TRBJ2-7	.	TGTGCCAGCAGAGGGGGCTCCTACGAGCAGTACTTC	CASRGGSYEQYF
TRBV6-5	15	TRBD2	TRBJ2-2	once	TGTGCCAGCAGGGGAGCGGGGGGGGTCACCGGGGAGCTGTTTTTT	CASRGAGGVTGELFF
TRBV7-2	16	TRBD2	TRBJ2-3	once	TGTGCCAGCAGCTTAGTGGGCGGGGGGGCGGTAAATACGCAGTATTTT	CASSLVGGGAVNTQYF
TRBV7-3	14	TRBD2	TRBJ2-1	.	TGTGCCAGCAGCTTAAGCGGGAGGGCCGGTGAGCAGTTCTTC	CASSLSGRAGEQFF
TRBV7-2	14	.	TRBJ2-1	.	TGTGCCAGCAGCCAGCAGGGCCCCTACAATGAGCAGTTCTTC	CASSQQGPYNEQFF
TRBV6-6	14	.	TRBJ2-7	once	TGTGCCAGCGGTGGTGGCGGAGTAAGTTACGAGCAGTACTTC	CASGGGGVSYEQYF
TRBV2	14	TRBD1	TRBJ2-7	.	TGTGCCAGCAGATCGGGACAGGGATCCTACGAGCAGTACTTC	CASRSGQGSYEQYF
TRBV6-2/TRBV6-3	19	TRBD1	TRBJ1-5	.	TGTGCCAGCAGCCTCTTACAGGGGACAGGCTACTATAGCAATCAGCCCCAGCATTTT	CASSLLQGTGYYSNQPQHF
TRBV10-1	15	TRBD1	TRBJ2-7	once	TGCGCCAGCAGTCGTAATACAGGGGAATTTAGCGAGCAGTACTTC	CASSRNTGEFSEQYF
TRBV5-1	14	.	TRBJ1-4	once	TGCGCCAGCAGCCCCGACAGTTCGGCTGAAAAACTGTTTTTT	CASSPDSSAEKLFF
TRBV7-2	15	TRBD1	TRBJ2-7	.	TGTGCCAGCAGCTTACAGACAGGGACCCCGCGGGAGCAGTACTTC	CASSLQTGTPREQYF
TRBV15	13	.	TRBJ2-1	.	TGTGCCACCAGCAGAGGAGGGTACAATGAGCAGTTCTTC	CATSRGGYNEQFF
TRBV6-5	14	.	TRBJ1-2	.	TGTGCCAGCAGTTACTCTTTCCTGTCGGGAGGCTACACCTTC	CASSYSFLSGGYTF
TRBV29-1	13	.	TRBJ1-5	.	TGCAGCGTTGTCCTGGGGCCCTCAACACCCCAGCATTTT	CSVVLGPSTPQHF